This TCR beta chain was captured by sequencing in a study of control samples from healthy donors and cancer patients. The V end was cut by 6 bases, the J end by 7 bases, with 12 bases between. The CDR3 loop spans 12 amino acids. Germline CDR1 reads SNHLY; CDR2 reads FYNNEI. Repertoires were generated with immunoSEQ multiplex PCR, while TCRdb's copy carries only in-frame clones and drops some. The sample lists 100,000 or so clones; roughly four fifths were seen once. This chain uses TRBV2 with TRBJ1-1; D is uncertain. Sequences were obtained from blood. The sequence was collected from a woman in her fifties or sixties in good health. CDR3 nucleotides: TGTGCCAGCAGCGAACAGATTATTGAAGCTTTCTTT. Translating gives CASSEQIIEAFF.